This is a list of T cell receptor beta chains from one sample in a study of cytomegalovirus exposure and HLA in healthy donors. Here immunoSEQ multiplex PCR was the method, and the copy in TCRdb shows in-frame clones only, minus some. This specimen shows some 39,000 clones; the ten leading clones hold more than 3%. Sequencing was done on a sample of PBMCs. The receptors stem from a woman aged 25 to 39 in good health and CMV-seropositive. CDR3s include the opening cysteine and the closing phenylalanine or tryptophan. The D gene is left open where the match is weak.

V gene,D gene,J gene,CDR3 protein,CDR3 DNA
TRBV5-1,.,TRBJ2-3,CASSLSGPGTDTQYF,TGCGCCAGCAGCTTGAGTGGGCCGGGCACAGATACGCAGTATTTT
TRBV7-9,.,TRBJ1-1,CASSLSRTKNTEAFF,TGTGCCAGCAGCTTATCCAGGACAAAGAACACTGAAGCTTTCTTT
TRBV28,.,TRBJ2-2,CASTFQTRNTGELFF,TGTGCCAGCACCTTTCAAACTAGGAACACCGGGGAGCTGTTTTTT
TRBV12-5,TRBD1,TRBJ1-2,CASGRDSYGYTF,TGTGCTAGTGGGCGGGACAGCTATGGCTACACCTTC
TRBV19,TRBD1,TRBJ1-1,CASSIGTGTMNTEAFF,TGTGCCAGTAGTATTGGGACAGGGACGATGAACACTGAAGCTTTCTTT
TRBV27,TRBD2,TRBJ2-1,CASSFDLAGANEQFF,TGTGCCAGCAGTTTTGATCTAGCGGGGGCCAATGAGCAGTTCTTC
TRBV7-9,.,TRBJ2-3,CASSSRITDTQYF,TGTGCCAGCAGCTCGCGAATCACAGATACGCAGTATTTT
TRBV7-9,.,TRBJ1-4,CASSKSGGAGEKLFF,TGTGCCAGCAGCAAAAGTGGGGGCGCAGGGGAAAAACTGTTTTTT
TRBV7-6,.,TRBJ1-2,CASSLIRGEGYTF,TGTGCCAGCAGCTTAATCAGGGGTGAGGGCTACACCTTC
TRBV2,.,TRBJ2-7,CASTLDIQYSYEQYF,TGTGCCAGCACGTTGGACATTCAATATTCCTACGAGCAGTACTTC
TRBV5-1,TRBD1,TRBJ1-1,CASSSRGQNTEAFF,TGCGCCAGCAGCTCCAGGGGGCAGAACACTGAAGCTTTCTTT
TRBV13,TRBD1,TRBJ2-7,CASSLRDSISYEQYF,TGTGCCAGCAGCTTACGGGACAGCATCTCCTACGAGCAGTACTTC
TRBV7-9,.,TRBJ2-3,CASSLEGVADTQYF,TGTGCCAGCAGCTTAGAGGGGGTCGCAGATACGCAGTATTTT
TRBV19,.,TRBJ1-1,CAIRRNMNTEAFF,TGTGCCATCAGGCGTAACATGAACACTGAAGCTTTCTTT
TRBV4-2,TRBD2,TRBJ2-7,CASSQDRSGTSGYEQYF,TGTGCCAGCAGCCAAGATCGGTCCGGGACTAGCGGCTACGAGCAGTACTTC
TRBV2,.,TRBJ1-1,CASGNTEAFF,TGTGCCAGTGGCAACACTGAAGCTTTCTTT
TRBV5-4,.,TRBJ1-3,CASSQGGGNTIYF,TGTGCCAGCAGCCAAGGAGGTGGAAACACCATATATTTT
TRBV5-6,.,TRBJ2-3,CASSLTRAGGTDTQYF,TGTGCCAGCAGCCTCACGAGGGCAGGGGGCACAGATACGCAGTATTTT
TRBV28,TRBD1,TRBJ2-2,CASSLGDRGTGELFF,TGTGCCAGCAGTCTGGGGGACAGGGGCACCGGGGAGCTGTTTTTT
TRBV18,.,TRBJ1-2,CASSPNWIQGVAGYTF,TGTGCCAGCTCACCCAATTGGATCCAGGGTGTTGCTGGCTACACCTTC
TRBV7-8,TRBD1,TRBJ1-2,CASSLGTGGNYGYTF,TGTGCCAGCAGCTTAGGGACAGGGGGCAACTATGGCTACACCTTC
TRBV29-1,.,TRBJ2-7,CSVGPGGVEQYF,TGCAGCGTAGGGCCCGGCGGGGTTGAGCAGTACTTC
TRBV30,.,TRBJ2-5,CAWDSAQGGEETQYF,TGTGCCTGGGACTCAGCGCAGGGAGGCGAAGAGACCCAGTACTTC
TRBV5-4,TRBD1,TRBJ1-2,CASSLALGQEAYGYTF,TGTGCCAGCAGCTTGGCCCTCGGACAGGAGGCCTATGGCTACACCTTC
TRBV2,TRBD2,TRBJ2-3,CASRRTPSGGTDTQYF,TGTGCCAGCAGGCGAACCCCTAGCGGAGGGACAGATACGCAGTATTTT
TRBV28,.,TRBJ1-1,CASSLGQGTEAFF,TGTGCCAGCAGTTTAGGCCAGGGCACTGAAGCTTTCTTT
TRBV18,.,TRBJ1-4,CASSPEILGGEKLFF,TGTGCCAGCTCACCTGAAATACTCGGAGGCGAAAAACTGTTTTTT
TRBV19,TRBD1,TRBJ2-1,CASTLGTGGYNEQFF,TGTGCCAGTACCCTGGGTACAGGGGGCTACAATGAGCAGTTCTTC
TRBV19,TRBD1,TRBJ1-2,CASTKDRGVGGYTF,TGTGCCAGTACAAAGGACAGGGGAGTAGGTGGCTACACCTTC
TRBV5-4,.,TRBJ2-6,CASSLGRVAVTNVLTF,TGTGCCAGCAGCTTGGGTCGGGTAGCGGTGACTAACGTCCTGACTTTC
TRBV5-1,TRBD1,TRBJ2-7,CASSTRTGFEPYEQYF,TGCGCCAGCAGCACCCGGACAGGGTTCGAACCCTACGAGCAGTACTTC
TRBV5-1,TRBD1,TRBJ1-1,CASSSTGGGNTEAFF,TGCGCCAGCAGCTCCACAGGGGGGGGAAACACTGAAGCTTTCTTT
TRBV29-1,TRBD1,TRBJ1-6,CSVIDRVGSPLHF,TGCAGCGTAATTGACAGGGTTGGATCACCCCTCCACTTT
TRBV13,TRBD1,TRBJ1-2,CASSLGIQGAIGYTF,TGTGCCAGCAGCTTAGGGATACAGGGGGCTATAGGCTACACCTTC
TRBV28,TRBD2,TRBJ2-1,CASSPPAGGPYNEQFF,TGTGCCAGCAGTCCCCCAGCGGGGGGACCCTACAATGAGCAGTTCTTC
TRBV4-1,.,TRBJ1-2,CASSQGQGYGYTF,TGCGCCAGCAGCCAAGGTCAGGGCTATGGCTACACCTTC
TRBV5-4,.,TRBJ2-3,CASSFQSDTQYF,TGTGCCAGCAGCTTCCAGTCAGATACGCAGTATTTT
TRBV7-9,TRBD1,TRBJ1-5,CASSLTGEQPQHF,TGTGCCAGCAGCTTAACAGGGGAGCAGCCCCAGCATTTT
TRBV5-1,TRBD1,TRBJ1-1,CASSFKYRGLMNTEAFF,TGCGCCAGCAGCTTTAAATACAGGGGGCTCATGAACACTGAAGCTTTCTTT
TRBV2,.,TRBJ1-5,CASSTTNIGQSVEANQPQHF,TGTGCCAGCAGCACTACGAATATAGGACAGTCGGTCGAAGCAAATCAGCCCCAGCATTTT
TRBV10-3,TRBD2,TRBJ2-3,CAISESLAGSTDTQYF,TGTGCCATCAGTGAGTCCCTAGCGGGGAGCACAGATACGCAGTATTTT
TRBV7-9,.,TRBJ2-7,CASSLESLTGYEQYF,TGTGCCAGCAGCTTAGAAAGTCTGACAGGTTACGAGCAGTACTTC
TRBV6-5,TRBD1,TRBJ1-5,CASSYSGQGNQPQHF,TGTGCCAGCAGTTACTCGGGACAGGGAAATCAGCCCCAGCATTTT
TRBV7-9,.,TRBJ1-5,CASSLTGNQPQHF,TGTGCCAGCAGCTTAACAGGGAATCAGCCCCAGCATTTT
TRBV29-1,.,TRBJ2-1,CSVASDSYNEQFF,TGCAGCGTCGCGAGTGACAGCTACAATGAGCAGTTCTTC